This TCR beta chain was captured by sequencing in a study of technical replicates of blood from four donors. With 0 bases clipped from V and 6 bases from J, the junction kept 15 bases outside the gene matches. Germline V lookup: CDR1 LGHNA, CDR2 YNFKEQ. The CDR3 length is 18 residues. This clone was recorded once. Sequencing was performed with immunoSEQ multiplex PCR; in TCRdb, only in-frame clones are kept and a portion is missing. This sample carries approximately 76,000 clones, just over 85% of them seen once, and the ten largest clones take approximately 5%. The V and J genes are TRBV4-2 and TRBJ2-3; TRBD2 agrees at 7 bases. The receptor's source is a human donor in good health. Some clones in this sample may be carry-over from other donors' samples. The sequencing input was PBMCs. DNA for the CDR3: TGTGCCAGCAGCCAAGACCTACCACGGGGGGACCTACGCGATACGCAGTATTTT. This sequence encodes CASSQDLPRGDLRDTQYF.